This is a list of T cell receptor beta chains from one sample in a study of CD8 T cells in Susac syndrome. TCRdb re-called the immunoSEQ multiplex PCR reads through MiXCR, storing one row per CDR3 protein. The repertoire has some 260,000 distinct CDR3 sequences, around 93% of them found once; the top ten carry roughly 0.07%. The specimen was CD4+ T cells from PBMCs. These receptor sequences come from a human donor with multiple sclerosis. Both conserved end residues are part of each CDR3. D genes are given only for firm matches. A clone size is listed for some rows: how often the clone was seen (once, few, many), or a class if it is expanded.

V gene	clone size	D gene	J gene	CDR3 protein	CDR3 DNA
TRBV5-6	-	-	TRBJ2-7	CASSSGTNSWEQYF	TGTGCCAGCAGCTCTGGGACGAATTCGTGGGAGCAGTACTTC
TRBV20-1	-	-	TRBJ1-2	CSAQYGGVEGYGYTF	TGCAGTGCTCAATACGGGGGGGTGGAGGGGTATGGCTACACCTTC
TRBV2	-	-	TRBJ2-7	CASRRQVSYEQYF	TGTGCCAGCAGACGGCAAGTGTCCTACGAGCAGTACTTC
TRBV18	-	TRBD1	TRBJ1-5	CASSPLRSRGNQPQHF	TGTGCCAGCTCACCACTTCGGTCCAGGGGGAATCAGCCCCAGCATTTT
TRBV12-5	-	-	TRBJ1-5	CASGLRGNQPQHF	TGTGCTAGTGGTTTGAGGGGTAATCAGCCCCAGCATTTT
TRBV24-1	-	-	TRBJ2-1	CATGQLVDEQFF	TGTGCCACCGGACAGTTGGTGGATGAGCAGTTCTTC
TRBV18	-	-	TRBJ2-2	CASRGDLGTGELFF	TGTGCCAGCCGCGGGGACCTAGGGACCGGGGAGCTGTTTTTT
TRBV27	-	-	TRBJ1-4	CASSFTGAPTNEKLFF	TGTGCCAGCAGTTTTACAGGAGCCCCAACTAATGAAAAACTGTTTTTT
TRBV24-1	-	-	TRBJ2-6	CATSGQGPGANVLTF	TGTGCCACCAGTGGGCAGGGTCCTGGGGCCAACGTCCTGACTTTC
TRBV29-1	-	-	TRBJ1-1	CSVRTMNTEAFF	TGCAGCGTCCGGACCATGAACACTGAAGCTTTCTTT
TRBV29-1	few	TRBD1	TRBJ2-7	CSAQTGGGEQYF	TGCAGCGCACAGACAGGGGGCGGCGAGCAGTACTTC
TRBV5-1	-	TRBD2	TRBJ2-1	CASSLVAGELNEQFF	TGCGCCAGCAGCTTGGTAGCGGGAGAGCTGAATGAGCAGTTCTTC
TRBV29-1	once	TRBD2	TRBJ2-3	CSVEDPPTSGNELDTQYF	TGCAGCGTTGAAGATCCCCCGACTAGCGGGAACGAACTAGATACGCAGTATTTT
TRBV5-1	-	TRBD1	TRBJ2-1	CASSLEGAYEQFF	TGCGCCAGCAGCTTAGAGGGGGCCTATGAGCAGTTCTTC
TRBV11-2	-	-	TRBJ2-2	CASSLDQWEAGILGTGELFF	TGTGCCAGCAGCTTAGATCAATGGGAAGCGGGCATCCTGGGGACCGGGGAGCTGTTTTTT
TRBV4-1	once	TRBD1	TRBJ2-7	CASSQDKAGGQYEQYF	TGCGCCAGCAGCCAAGATAAGGCAGGGGGTCAATACGAGCAGTACTTC
TRBV3-1	-	-	TRBJ1-4	CASSQEGKGQKLFF	TGTGCCAGCAGCCAAGAGGGGAAGGGGCAAAAACTGTTTTTT
TRBV20-1	-	-	TRBJ1-2	CSARDERKGERNGYTF	TGCAGTGCTAGAGATGAACGTAAAGGGGAACGGAATGGCTACACCTTC
TRBV5-1	-	-	TRBJ1-5	CASSLLGSDNQPQHF	TGCGCCAGCAGCTTGCTCGGGTCAGACAATCAGCCCCAGCATTTT
TRBV20-1	-	-	TRBJ1-2	CSAGPSLGQGVYGYTF	TGCAGTGCTGGCCCTTCTCTCGGGCAGGGAGTCTATGGCTACACCTTC
TRBV29-1	once	-	TRBJ2-1	CSVEVTKGNEQFF	TGCAGCGTTGAGGTCACCAAGGGCAATGAGCAGTTCTTC
TRBV7-2	once	-	TRBJ1-2	CASSPRTARGYTF	TGTGCCAGCAGCCCACGGACAGCTCGCGGCTACACCTTC
TRBV3-1	once	-	TRBJ2-3	CASSQDLQEDTQYF	TGTGCCAGCAGCCAAGATCTGCAGGAGGATACGCAGTATTTT
TRBV5-1	-	TRBD2	TRBJ2-3	CASSLRGGGDTQYF	TGCGCCAGCAGCTTGCGGGGGGGCGGTGATACGCAGTATTTT
TRBV5-8	-	-	TRBJ1-5	CASSQRGNQPQHF	TGTGCCAGCAGCCAGCGGGGCAATCAGCCCCAGCATTTT
TRBV24-1	-	TRBD1	TRBJ2-1	CATSGATGGWDEQFF	TGTGCCACCAGTGGGGCGACAGGGGGCTGGGATGAGCAGTTCTTC
TRBV4-1	-	TRBD1	TRBJ1-1	CASSQGQFKNTEAFF	TGCGCCAGCAGCCAGGGACAGTTTAAGAACACTGAAGCTTTCTTT
TRBV7-9	-	-	TRBJ2-3	CASSWTSEGDTQYF	TGTGCCAGCAGTTGGACCTCCGAGGGAGATACGCAGTATTTT
TRBV24-1	-	-	TRBJ2-1	CATSDPGRTTYNEQFF	TGTGCCACCAGTGACCCGGGACGGACGACCTACAATGAGCAGTTCTTC
TRBV28	few	-	TRBJ2-6	CASSLPGANVLTF	TGTGCCAGCAGTTTACCTGGGGCCAACGTCCTGACTTTC
TRBV25-1	-	-	TRBJ1-5	CASSEYQSGDQPQHF	TGTGCCAGCAGTGAATATCAAAGTGGGGATCAGCCCCAGCATTTT
TRBV19	-	-	TRBJ2-7	CASSSSPGHLYEQYF	TGTGCCAGTAGTTCAAGTCCGGGACACCTTTACGAGCAGTACTTC
TRBV12-3/TRBV12-4	-	-	TRBJ2-5	CASSPAWGDQETQYF	TGTGCCAGCAGCCCAGCGTGGGGGGACCAAGAGACCCAGTACTTC
TRBV3-1	once	TRBD2	TRBJ2-7	CASSQGTGTRYYEQYF	TGTGCCAGCAGCCAAGGAACCGGGACTAGATACTACGAGCAGTACTTC
TRBV7-3	-	-	TRBJ2-3	CASSLTSRSTDTQYF	TGTGCCAGCAGCTTAACTTCGAGGAGCACAGATACGCAGTATTTT
TRBV7-7	-	TRBD2	TRBJ2-2	CASSSGLAVNTGELFF	TGTGCCAGCAGCTCCGGACTAGCGGTGAACACCGGGGAGCTGTTTTTT